The entry below describes one T cell receptor (beta chain). This clone was seen a single time. The specificity of this receptor is unknown. Base quality data are lacking; no much larger clone is found one base away. Other DNA sequences within the sample encode an identical CDR3. Enrolling through a virtual design, the prospective study's participants ranged in age from roughly 18 to 100 years and lived across roughly 23 United States geographic areas. To assign participants to cohorts, the prospective study relied on clinical history that participants themselves reported in a screening survey and a study questionnaire. Recovered participants in ImmuneRACE Cohort 3 were defined by two consecutive negative NP/OP PCR tests, clearance by a healthcare professional, or resolution of symptoms. In the prospective study, mobile phlebotomists collected whole blood, serum and a nasopharyngeal or oropharyngeal swab from each participant. Additional blood draws and questionnaires over an approximately 2-month period could optionally be provided by prospective study participants. Before DNA extraction, blood samples from the prospective study were shipped at room temperature or frozen.

From the germline V gene (reference sequence), CDR1 is DFQATT and CDR2 is SNEGSKA. The CDR3 has 11 amino acids, counting the end cysteine and phenylalanine. Solely the CDR3 DNA is kept, with 33 bases framed from the first base. Trimming removed 3 bases from V and 4 bases from J, leaving 7 bases between the germline ends. This sample is drawn from a study of blood T cell repertoires in COVID-19 (dated by TCRdb to the early 2020s). Regarding the complete study: Collaborator samples came from the United States, Italy and Spain and covered acute and convalescent phases of COVID-19. Where available, HLA class I and class II types were obtained from metadata supplied by the sample provider rather than from assay-based typing. The sample metadata nearly always contained a de-identified subject ID, COVID-19 status, age in years and sex. Subjects who had been exposed to COVID-19, were actively infected with it, or had recovered from it provided the deeply sampled blood TCRbeta repertoires that made up the dataset. Samples came from the ongoing ImmuneRACE study (first 160 participants) plus 1,254 subjects from 6 global collaborators. A freely available public database, intended as a resource for researchers studying the immune response to SARS-CoV-2, is where the repertoires were released. The prospective study material was composed of cDNA or gDNA derived from T cells, B-cell-depleted T cells, or PBMCs.

TCRbeta CDR3 regions were amplified from genomic DNA using the immunoSEQ Assay, a bias-controlled multiplex PCR. For the original study's pipeline: The number of nucleated cells in each sample was estimated by amplification of reference gene primers within the assay. To quantify the absolute abundance of each unique TCRbeta CDR3 rearrangement, sequence reads were collapsed and filtered. Productive Simpson clonality was computed per sample as the square root of Simpson's diversity index over productive rearrangements. TCRdb mirrors the immuneACCESS table, restricted to in-frame sequences. Some clones are absent from its copies; in checked studies, under half trace to an unresolved V gene, and the reason for the others is unknown. V, J and clone size derive from that table, while D and trimming were established from the DNA sequence. The sample includes under 350,000 clones, with roughly 90% observed a single time. The leading ten clones occupy 1.7% of the sample.

General study outcomes and caveats: Clinical and demographic metadata were provided uncurated, with the amount varying by source and participant.

Recombination joined TRBV20-1 with TRBJ2-7, with no confidently assigned D gene. The receptor comes from a woman between 40 and 55 years old who had recovered from COVID-19. Sequencing was carried out using PBMCs or T cells enriched from blood (not recorded which). The DNA sequence is TGCAGTGCTAGGGCAGGATACGAGCAGTACTTC. Translated, it reads CSARAGYEQYF.